This TCR beta chain was retrieved from a study of T cells in tuberculosis. Repertoires were generated with immunoSEQ multiplex PCR, while TCRdb's copy carries only in-frame clones and drops some. The profile covers approximately 35,000 clones, with about 97% appearing a single time and approximately 6.2% taken by the ten largest. Per the germline V gene, CDR1 is MGHDK and CDR2 is SYGVNS. CDR3 length: 11 amino acids. V gave up 8 bases and J gave up 9 bases; unmatched junction bases: 7. This TCR came from a donor aged 10-30 years with latent tuberculosis or without tuberculosis infection. The V call is TRBV25-1, the J call TRBJ2-7; TRBD1 agrees at 7 bases. The sequenced sample was PBMCs. The CDR3: CASALTGVQYF. CDR3 sequence (DNA): TGTGCCAGCGCTCTTACAGGGGTGCAGTACTTC.